Shown below are 17 T cell receptor beta chains from a single sample sequenced in a study of blood T cell repertoires in COVID-19. TCRdb's table, derived via immunoSEQ multiplex PCR, lists solely in-frame clones and lacks some. Among 140,000 to 150,000 clones, about 80% were seen once, and the ten largest hold around 5.5%. The material sequenced was PBMCs or T cells enriched from blood (not recorded which). The source is a woman aged 45-59 years who had recovered from COVID-19.

CDR3 nucleotide sequence: TGTGCCACCAGAGCCCAGGGGGTCTATAATTCACCCCTCCACTTT. Amino acid sequence: CATRAQGVYNSPLHF. The chain uses TRBV27 and TRBJ1-6; 7 bases align to TRBD1. The length of the CDR3 is 15 residues. Trimming at V came to 10 bases and at J to 3 bases, leaving 9 bases not matched to a gene. CDR1 and CDR2 from the germline V gene are MNHEY and SMNVEV (reference sequence).

V usage is TRBV5-4 and J usage is TRBJ2-2, with D tentatively TRBD2 (7 bases). CDR3 size: 18 residues. The V gene lost 7 bases and the J gene lost 2 bases, with 24 bases spanning the gap. Germline values: CDR1 SGHNT, CDR2 YYREEE (reference sequence). Here the CDR3 reads CASAIRGGAPFNTGELFF. The CDR3 DNA reads as TGTGCCAGCGCCATTCGAGGGGGGGCCCCTTTTAACACCGGGGAGCTGTTTTTT. The variable domain in full, completed from reference TRBV5-4 and TRBJ2-2, reads ETGVTQSPTHLIKTRGQQVTLRCSSQSGHNTVSWYQQALGQGPQFIFQYYREEENGRGNFPPRFSGLQFPNYSSELNVNALELDDSALYLCASAIRGGAPFNTGELFFGEGSRLTVL.

CDR3 region: CASSFPLSDRANTGELFF. In nucleotides, the CDR3 is TGTGCCAGCAGCTTCCCCTTGTCCGACAGGGCGAACACCGGGGAGCTGTTTTTT. The chain couples TRBV9 to TRBJ2-2, with 7 bases aligning to TRBD1. The CDR3 extends over 18 amino acids. The V gene end was trimmed by 4 bases and the J gene end by 0 bases; junction bases not matched to a gene: 12. Germline loops: CDR1 SGDLS, CDR2 YYNGEE.

The chain uses TRBV5-4 and TRBJ2-1; 12 positions match TRBD1. Germline CDR1 reads SGHNT; CDR2 reads YYREEE (reference sequence). The ends lost 0 bases at V and 4 bases at J; junction bases unmatched: 2. The CDR3 sequence is 16 residues long. The CDR3 sequence: CASSLGDRGRYNEQFF. As DNA, the CDR3 is TGTGCCAGCAGCTTGGGGGACAGGGGGCGTTACAATGAGCAGTTCTTC.

This clone was seen only a few times. In DNA form, the CDR3 reads TGTGCCAGTAGTTGGGGCAGGGGAGCAGATACGCAGTATTTT. This sequence encodes CASSWGRGADTQYF. The chain recombines TRBV19 with TRBJ2-3, with D perhaps matching TRBD1 (6 bases). The germline gives CDR1 LNHDA, CDR2 SQIVND (reference sequence). CDR3 length equals 14 residues. Between the trimmed V and J ends, which lost 5 bases and 4 bases, there was a span of 13 bases.

The V gene is TRBV28, the J gene TRBJ2-2, with TRBD2 matching 7 bases. CDR1 is MDHEN and CDR2 is SYDVKM in the germline V gene. The V and J ends lost 3 bases and 3 bases, in that order; junction bases with no gene match: 4. This CDR3 is built from 15 residues. CDR3: CASSFVGGDTGELFF. In nucleotides, the CDR3 is TGTGCCAGCAGTTTTGTGGGGGGGGACACCGGGGAGCTGTTTTTT.

J is TRBJ2-7 and V is TRBV28; a possible D gene is TRBD2 (5 bases). The CDR3 is made up of 15 amino acids. Germline loops: CDR1 MDHEN, CDR2 SYDVKM. V was trimmed by 4 bases and J by 6 bases, leaving 19 bases between them. CDR3 sequence reads: CASSSPRGEGAEQYF. In DNA, the CDR3 is TGTGCCAGCAGTTCTCCTCGGGGAGAAGGAGCCGAGCAGTACTTC.

In DNA form, the CDR3 reads TGTGCCAGCAGGAGACAGTCAACTAATGAAAAACTGTTTTTT. It encodes CASRRQSTNEKLFF. The chain joins TRBV2 to TRBJ1-4, with a possible D match to TRBD1 (5 bases). The germline V and J ends were trimmed by 6 bases and 0 bases, with 8 bases remaining between them. The CDR3 runs 14 residues. From germline, CDR1 is SNHLY and CDR2 FYNNEI. Full variable domain (outside the CDR3, taken from reference TRBV2 and TRBJ1-4): EPEVTQTPSHQVTQMGQEVILRCVPISNHLYFYWYRQILGQKVEFLVSFYNNEISEKSEIFDDQFSVERPDGSNFTLKIRSTKLEDSAMYFCASRRQSTNEKLFFGSGTQLSVL.

The chain couples TRBV11-3 to TRBJ2-1; 8 nucleotides line up with TRBD2. This CDR3 spans 14 amino acids. Germline-derived CDR1 and CDR2 are SGHNT and YENEEA. J lost 2 bases, V lost 5 bases, and 2 bases had no gene match. The CDR3 coding sequence is TGTGCCAGCAGCCCGGGGGGGGCCTACAATGAGCAGTTCTTC. Its translation: CASSPGGAYNEQFF.

The chain couples TRBV18 to TRBJ2-3; 7 bases fit TRBD1. V was pared by 3 bases and J by 4 bases, with 7 bases of the junction left unmatched. The germline V gene encodes CDR1 KGHSH and CDR2 LQKENI. The CDR3 has 15 residues. CDR3 sequence (DNA): TGTGCCAGCTCACCGAGAGGGGGCGAGGCAGATACGCAGTATTTT. As protein: CASSPRGGEADTQYF.

This chain uses TRBV6-5 with TRBJ2-5, with 7 bases identical to TRBD1. J was trimmed by 5 bases and V by 5 bases; bases with no gene match: 8. The CDR3 is 14 amino acids. Germline values: CDR1 MNHEY, CDR2 SVGAGI. CDR3 amino acids: CASSKTGFRETQYF. CDR3 coding DNA: TGTGCCAGCAGTAAGACAGGGTTTCGGGAGACCCAGTACTTC.

The rearrangement links TRBV4-2 to TRBJ1-4; 8 positions match TRBD1. The CDR3 totals 16 residues. V dropped 0 bases and J dropped 5; count of bases not matched to a gene: 5. Germline V lookup: CDR1 LGHNA, CDR2 YNFKEQ. Here the CDR3 reads CASSQDQGQANEKLFF. CDR3 nucleotides: TGTGCCAGCAGCCAAGATCAGGGACAGGCAAATGAAAAACTGTTTTTT.

This clone appeared a few times. This chain links TRBV5-6 with TRBJ1-2; 9 bases fit TRBD1. Germline assignment: CDR1 SGHDT and CDR2 YYEEEE. This CDR3 has 14 residues. V dropped 3 bases and J dropped 2; count of bases not matched to a gene: 2. CDR3 amino acids: CASSSTGGNYGYTF. Written as DNA, the CDR3 is TGTGCCAGCAGCTCAACAGGGGGCAACTATGGCTACACCTTC.

The genes are TRBV5-4 and TRBJ2-7; D possibly corresponds to TRBD1 (7 bases). Trimming shortened V by 4 bases and J by 0 bases, and 17 bases separated the two germline ends. Germline V gives CDR1 SGHNT, CDR2 YYREEE (reference sequence). This CDR3 is 16 amino acids long. The CDR3 nucleotides are TGTGCCAGCAGCCCCATCGCTCAGGGGGGCTCCTACGAGCAGTACTTC. Translation gives CASSPIAQGGSYEQYF.

The V call is TRBV9, the J call TRBJ2-1; D is perhaps TRBD1 (5 bases). CDR3 size: 13 residues. The V end lost 0 bases, the J end lost 4 bases, and 5 bases lay between the germline ends. Germline V CDR1 and CDR2: SGDLS, YYNGEE. CDR3 protein: CASSVGQYNEQFF. The CDR3 coding sequence is TGTGCCAGCAGCGTAGGACAGTACAATGAGCAGTTCTTC. Combining the CDR3 with reference TRBV9 and TRBJ2-1 gives the whole variable domain DSGVTQTPKHLITATGQRVTLRCSPRSGDLSVYWYQQSLDQGLQFLIQYYNGEERAKGNILERFSAQQFPDLHSELNLSSLELGDSALYFCASSVGQYNEQFFGPGTRLTVL.

The chain is built from TRBV28 and TRBJ1-6; D remains ambiguous. Per germline, CDR1 MDHEN and CDR2 SYDVKM. The CDR3 runs 13 residues. Trimming removed 9 bases from V and 4 bases from J, with 10 bases in between. Written as DNA, the CDR3 is TGTGCCAGTGCTCCAGGATATAATTCACCCCTCCACTTT. Protein: CASAPGYNSPLHF.

The CDR3 sequence is CASSGQTGSAEAFF. CDR3 bases: TGTGCCAGTAGTGGCCAGACAGGGAGCGCTGAAGCTTTCTTT. The chain joins TRBV19 to TRBJ1-1; 7 bases agree with TRBD1. The V and J ends lost 5 bases and 6 bases, in that order; junction bases with no gene match: 9. The CDR3 extends over 14 amino acids. Germline CDR1 is LNHDA and CDR2 is SQIVND (reference sequence).